A selection of T cell receptor beta chains follows, all from one sample in a study of blood T cell repertoires in COVID-19. Measured with immunoSEQ multiplex PCR; TCRdb has only the in-frame clones, and not every one. The table has around 100,000 clones, 91% seen once; the top ten hold about 2.5%. The specimen was peripheral blood. The receptors derive from a human donor with active COVID-19. The donor label of this sample is uncertain. CDR3s include the opening cysteine and the closing phenylalanine or tryptophan. A D gene is named only where the DNA matches it firmly. The size field is filled for only some rows; it gives once, few, many or a size class.

d_call: NA; j_call: TRBJ2-7; v_call: TRBV6-1; clone_size: NA; cdr3_nt: TGTGCCAGCAGTGAAGTGAGGGACACCTACTACGAGCAGTACTTC; cdr3_aa: CASSEVRDTYYEQYF
d_call: NA; j_call: TRBJ2-3; v_call: TRBV9; clone_size: NA; cdr3_nt: TGTGCCAGCAGCGTAGCCTCTAGCACAGATACGCAGTATTTT; cdr3_aa: CASSVASSTDTQYF
d_call: NA; j_call: TRBJ1-2; v_call: TRBV19; clone_size: NA; cdr3_nt: TGTGCCAGTAGAGCGGGGTGGACTTATGGCTACACCTTC; cdr3_aa: CASRAGWTYGYTF
d_call: NA; j_call: TRBJ2-3; v_call: TRBV18; clone_size: NA; cdr3_nt: TGTGCCAGCTCACCACTCCCAGGGACAGATACGCAGTATTTT; cdr3_aa: CASSPLPGTDTQYF
d_call: TRBD2; j_call: TRBJ2-7; v_call: TRBV27; clone_size: NA; cdr3_nt: TGTGCCAGCAGTTTATCGGGTGGGGGGGCCTACGAGCAGTACTTC; cdr3_aa: CASSLSGGGAYEQYF
d_call: TRBD1; j_call: TRBJ2-5; v_call: TRBV19; clone_size: once; cdr3_nt: TGTGCCAGTAGTATGTCACAGGGGGTAGAGGAGACCCAGTACTTC; cdr3_aa: CASSMSQGVEETQYF
d_call: NA; j_call: TRBJ2-7; v_call: TRBV5-1; clone_size: NA; cdr3_nt: TGCGCCAGCAGCTTTCGGGTCTTCTCCTACGAGCAGTACTTC; cdr3_aa: CASSFRVFSYEQYF
d_call: TRBD1; j_call: TRBJ1-1; v_call: TRBV9; clone_size: NA; cdr3_nt: TGTGCCAGCAGCCCCTCTAGGGACAGGGGGCAAGGGAACACTGAAGCTTTCTTT; cdr3_aa: CASSPSRDRGQGNTEAFF
d_call: NA; j_call: TRBJ2-7; v_call: TRBV27; clone_size: NA; cdr3_nt: TGTGCCAGCAGTTTATCCGCAGTGGAAGGCAGGTTGGAGTACTTC; cdr3_aa: CASSLSAVEGRLEYF
d_call: NA; j_call: TRBJ2-1; v_call: TRBV6-4; clone_size: few; cdr3_nt: TGTGCCAGCAGTGAGGGAGAAGCGGCTGAGCAGTTCTTC; cdr3_aa: CASSEGEAAEQFF
d_call: NA; j_call: TRBJ1-6; v_call: TRBV5-4; clone_size: NA; cdr3_nt: TGTGCCAGCAGCCTCAATAGGCCCACAGGTCGCAATTCACCCCTCCACTTT; cdr3_aa: CASSLNRPTGRNSPLHF
d_call: NA; j_call: TRBJ2-7; v_call: TRBV5-1; clone_size: NA; cdr3_nt: TGCGCCAGCAGCTTGGGGGGCAGGGGTCCCTACGAGCAGTACTTC; cdr3_aa: CASSLGGRGPYEQYF
d_call: TRBD2; j_call: TRBJ2-5; v_call: TRBV5-1; clone_size: NA; cdr3_nt: TGCGCCAGCAGCCCGCCACTAGCGGGGGTAGAGACCCAGTACTTC; cdr3_aa: CASSPPLAGVETQYF
d_call: NA; j_call: TRBJ1-2; v_call: TRBV7-2; clone_size: NA; cdr3_nt: TGTGCCAGCCGGCAGGGATTAGCTAACTATGGCTACACCTTC; cdr3_aa: CASRQGLANYGYTF
d_call: TRBD1; j_call: TRBJ1-2; v_call: TRBV10-3; clone_size: NA; cdr3_nt: TGTGCCATCACCCGAGACAGGGCGCAGGGCTACACCTTC; cdr3_aa: CAITRDRAQGYTF
d_call: TRBD1; j_call: TRBJ2-7; v_call: TRBV27; clone_size: NA; cdr3_nt: TGTGCCAGCTCCAAATTCGGGACAGGGAGAAAGGCCTACGAGCAGTACTTC; cdr3_aa: CASSKFGTGRKAYEQYF
d_call: TRBD2; j_call: TRBJ2-5; v_call: TRBV3-1/TRBV3-2; clone_size: NA; cdr3_nt: TGTGCCAGCAGCCAAGATCTAGCGGGGGGGCAAGAGACCCAGTACTTC; cdr3_aa: CASSQDLAGGQETQYF
d_call: TRBD1; j_call: TRBJ1-5; v_call: TRBV7-2; clone_size: NA; cdr3_nt: TGTGCCAGCAGCCTCCAAGGGACAGGGCATAATCAGCCCCAGCATTTT; cdr3_aa: CASSLQGTGHNQPQHF
d_call: TRBD1; j_call: TRBJ1-1; v_call: TRBV6-5; clone_size: NA; cdr3_nt: TGTGCCAGCAGTCGGACAGGGGGCTTTGAAGCTTTCTTT; cdr3_aa: CASSRTGGFEAFF
d_call: TRBD2; j_call: TRBJ2-7; v_call: TRBV9; clone_size: NA; cdr3_nt: TGTGCCAGCAGCAATAGCGGGGGGGCCTCCGACGAGCAGTATTTC; cdr3_aa: CASSNSGGASDEQYF
d_call: NA; j_call: TRBJ1-2; v_call: TRBV12-5; clone_size: NA; cdr3_nt: TGTGCTAGTGGTCCGCGGGAGGGCGGGGGGTATGGCTACACCTTC; cdr3_aa: CASGPREGGGYGYTF
d_call: NA; j_call: TRBJ1-5; v_call: TRBV5-1; clone_size: NA; cdr3_nt: TGCGCCAGCAGCTTGGCAGGGGTTAACAATCAGCCCCAGCATTTT; cdr3_aa: CASSLAGVNNQPQHF
d_call: NA; j_call: TRBJ1-1; v_call: TRBV6-6; clone_size: NA; cdr3_nt: TGTGCCAGCAGCGGTGGGCAGCCAGGGGCTTTCTTT; cdr3_aa: CASSGGQPGAFF
d_call: TRBD1; j_call: TRBJ2-5; v_call: TRBV29-1; clone_size: once; cdr3_nt: TGCAGCGTACCGGACAGGGCCCACCAAGAGACCCAGTACTTC; cdr3_aa: CSVPDRAHQETQYF
d_call: TRBD1; j_call: TRBJ2-7; v_call: TRBV24-1; clone_size: NA; cdr3_nt: TGTGCCACCAGTGATCTTTCCCCCGGGACAGGGATCTACGAGCAGTACTTC; cdr3_aa: CATSDLSPGTGIYEQYF
d_call: TRBD1; j_call: TRBJ1-2; v_call: TRBV6-5; clone_size: NA; cdr3_nt: TGTGCCAGCAGGCCACAGGGGGCGCGTGGCTACACCTTC; cdr3_aa: CASRPQGARGYTF
d_call: NA; j_call: TRBJ2-1; v_call: TRBV3-1/TRBV3-2; clone_size: NA; cdr3_nt: TGTGCCAGCAGCCAAGAGTCCGGGGGGACACAGTTCTTC; cdr3_aa: CASSQESGGTQFF
d_call: NA; j_call: TRBJ1-2; v_call: TRBV11-2; clone_size: NA; cdr3_nt: TGTGCCAGCAGTCGGGAGGGTCTTGGCTACACCTTC; cdr3_aa: CASSREGLGYTF
d_call: TRBD1; j_call: TRBJ2-7; v_call: TRBV27; clone_size: NA; cdr3_nt: TGTGTAACGGGTAACAGGGGGTCCTACGAGCAGTACTTC; cdr3_aa: CVTGNRGSYEQYF
d_call: TRBD2; j_call: TRBJ2-3; v_call: TRBV7-2; clone_size: NA; cdr3_nt: TGTGCCAGCAGCTTAGCGGGGGGGTTCTCAGATACGCAGTATTTT; cdr3_aa: CASSLAGGFSDTQYF
d_call: NA; j_call: TRBJ1-5; v_call: TRBV4-1; clone_size: NA; cdr3_nt: TGCGCCAGCAGCCAAGCGCCAGGGGAAGTCAATCAGCCCCAGCATTTT; cdr3_aa: CASSQAPGEVNQPQHF
d_call: NA; j_call: TRBJ2-7; v_call: TRBV9; clone_size: NA; cdr3_nt: TGTGCCAGCAGCGTATCGGAGAGCTCCTACGAGCAGTACTTC; cdr3_aa: CASSVSESSYEQYF
d_call: NA; j_call: TRBJ2-1; v_call: TRBV7-3; clone_size: NA; cdr3_nt: TGTGCCAGCAGCACAGGGGAGGTGGGTGAGAATGAGCAGTTCTTC; cdr3_aa: CASSTGEVGENEQFF